This T cell receptor (beta chain) was sequenced during a study of shared clonotypes between healthy human individuals. Assay: immunoSEQ multiplex PCR; the TCRdb copy retains only in-frame clones and omits some. The data hold millions of clones, with over 85% observed a single time. The CDR3 has 16 amino acids. Germline V gene lookup returns CDR1 MDHEN and CDR2 SYDVKM. Trimming took 7 bases from V and 1 from J, leaving 19 bases between them. The rearrangement uses TRBV28 and TRBJ1-1; D is unresolved. The sample consisted of naive CD4+ T cells from PBMCs. Subset noted: CD45RA+ positively selected. The sequence was obtained from a man younger than 30 in good health. Some clones in this sample may be carry-over from other donors' samples. The CDR3 DNA is TGTGCCAGCACCACCCCTTTAGGTGCAGGGAACACTGAAGCTTTCTTT. Amino acids: CASTTPLGAGNTEAFF.